One sample yielded the 26 T cell receptor beta chains listed below, sequenced in a study of blood T cell repertoires in COVID-19. The method was immunoSEQ multiplex PCR; TCRdb's version includes in-frame clones alone and lacks a portion of them. This sample has about 110,000 clones, with approximately 83% found just once. Sequences were obtained from peripheral blood. The receptors were sampled from a woman aged 70-85 years with acute or convalescent COVID-19.

V is TRBV18 and J is TRBJ1-2; TRBD1 aligns across 10 bases. V shed 6 bases and J 3 bases; nucleotides not matched to a gene: 10. Per germline, CDR1 KGHSH and CDR2 LQKENI. The CDR3 covers 16 residues. The CDR3, as DNA: TGTGCCAGCTCGGGACAGGGGCTCCGGACGGACTATGGCTACACCTTC. This encodes CASSGQGLRTDYGYTF.

The chain uses TRBV19 and TRBJ2-5, with D perhaps matching TRBD1 (6 bases). V was pared by 4 bases and J by 2 bases, with 11 bases between. This CDR3 has 14 residues. Germline V gene sequence: CDR1 LNHDA, CDR2 SQIVND (reference sequence). In nucleotides, the CDR3 is TGTGCCAGTAGTAGACAGGATCTGCAAGAGACCCAGTACTTC. Amino acid sequence: CASSRQDLQETQYF.

The V and J genes are TRBV7-3 and TRBJ2-3, with TRBD2 identical over 9 bases. Germline-derived CDR1 and CDR2 are SGHTA and FQGTGA. With V trimmed by 0 bases and J by 4 bases, 5 bases remained unmatched. The CDR3 totals 16 residues. In DNA, the CDR3 is TGTGCCAGCAGCTTAACGCGGGGGGGCCTAGCAGATACGCAGTATTTT. Protein product: CASSLTRGGLADTQYF.

This clone has more than one count but fewer than ten. This chain connects TRBV11-1 to TRBJ2-7; possibly TRBD2 for D (5 bases). Deletions cut 3 bases from V and 6 bases from J, with 15 bases between. Per germline, CDR1 SGHAT and CDR2 FQDESV (reference sequence). The CDR3 is 14 residues long. CDR3 sequence (DNA): TGTGCCAGCAGCTTTAGACGGGATAGTGCCGAGCAGTACTTC. Protein: CASSFRRDSAEQYF.

This chain connects TRBV7-9 to TRBJ2-3; perhaps TRBD2 as D (6 bases). V lost 4 bases and J lost 0, with 17 bases in between. This CDR3 spans 17 amino acids. CDR1 is SEHNR, CDR2 FQNEAQ, per germline (reference sequence). This chain's CDR3 is CASSSTPGRDSTDTQYF. The CDR3 DNA reads as TGTGCCAGCAGCTCGACACCGGGGCGGGATAGCACAGATACGCAGTATTTT.

The rearrangement links TRBV7-2 to TRBJ2-7, with TRBD1 identical over 8 bases. The CDR3 is 16 residues long. Trimming removed 6 bases from V and 0 bases from J; junction bases left unmatched: 10. Germline CDR1 reads SGHTA; CDR2 reads FQGNSA. The CDR3 region is CASSLARQGYSYEQYF. The CDR3 DNA sequence: TGTGCCAGCAGTCTTGCCCGACAGGGGTACTCCTACGAGCAGTACTTC.

The rearrangement uses TRBV6-5 and TRBJ2-1; possible D gene TRBD2, 5 bases. Trimming took 7 bases from V and 8 from J, leaving 12 bases between them. This CDR3 comprises 12 residues. Germline lookup yields CDR1 MNHEY and CDR2 SVGAGI. CDR3 region: CASNQASYEQFF. The CDR3 region has the DNA TGTGCCAGCAACCAAGCTAGCTATGAGCAGTTCTTC.

This chain links TRBV19 with TRBJ1-1, with 10 bases identical to TRBD1. The CDR3 runs to 16 residues. The V gene's germline CDR1 is LNHDA and CDR2 SQIVND (reference sequence). Trimming at V came to 4 bases and at J to 4 bases, leaving 9 bases not matched to a gene. CDR3 protein: CASSNDRGPHGTEAFF. CDR3 nucleotide sequence: TGTGCCAGTAGTAATGACAGGGGGCCTCACGGCACTGAAGCTTTCTTT. The entire variable domain, with the rest obtained from reference TRBV19 and TRBJ1-1, is as follows: DGGITQSPKYLFRKEGQNVTLSCEQNLNHDAMYWYRQDPGQGLRLIYYSQIVNDFQKGDIAEGYSVSREKKESFPLTVTSAQKNPTAFYLCASSNDRGPHGTEAFFGQGTRLTVV.

This clone was seen only a few times. This chain connects TRBV11-2 to TRBJ1-2, with unresolved D. Trimming took off 3 bases at V and 7 bases at J, with 18 bases between the two ends. The CDR3 extends over 15 amino acids. The germline gives CDR1 SGHAT, CDR2 FQNNGV. CDR3 in DNA: TGTGCCAGCAGCTTTAGTGAACTGGTATCCGGTGGCTACACCTTC. This codes for CASSFSELVSGGYTF.

This chain links TRBV5-5 with TRBJ1-3; no clear D gene. This CDR3 region has 14 residues. Trimming took off 0 bases at V and 2 bases at J, with 6 bases between the two ends. Germline CDR1 reads SGHKS; CDR2 reads YYEKEE (reference sequence). The CDR3 DNA reads TGTGCCAGCAGCTTGGGGCTTACTGGAAACACCATATATTTT. This encodes CASSLGLTGNTIYF. The whole variable domain, remainder taken from reference TRBV5-5 and TRBJ1-3, is DAGVTQSPTHLIKTRGQQVTLRCSPISGHKSVSWYQQVLGQGPQFIFQYYEKEERGRGNFPDRFSARQFPNYSSELNVNALLLGDSALYLCASSLGLTGNTIYFGEGSWLTVV.

The rearrangement joins TRBV19 to TRBJ1-5; D might be TRBD1 (5 bases). With 4 bases removed from V and 11 bases from J, the gap between germline ends came to 9 bases. Germline lookup yields CDR1 LNHDA and CDR2 SQIVND (reference sequence). The CDR3 is made up of 11 amino acids. The CDR3 loop is CASSTPRAQHF. The CDR3 bases are TGTGCCAGTAGTACCCCCAGGGCCCAGCATTTT.

This chain connects TRBV28 to TRBJ2-6; 7 nucleotides line up with TRBD1. The CDR3 runs 15 residues. After removal of 5 bases from V and 8 bases from J, the junction contained 9 bases not matched to a gene. The germline V gene encodes CDR1 MDHEN and CDR2 SYDVKM. CDR3 in DNA: TGTGCCAGCAGTCCAGGGGGTAGGGTAACCAACGTCCTGACTTTC. Protein product: CASSPGGRVTNVLTF.

The gene calls are TRBV10-3 and TRBJ2-6; 10 nucleotides line up with TRBD1. Germline V CDR1 and CDR2: ENHRY, SYGVKD. This CDR3 region has 18 residues. The V and J ends lost 7 bases and 0 bases, in that order; junction bases with no gene match: 9. The CDR3 loop is CAITEPGQGFSGANVLTF. CDR3 nucleotide sequence: TGTGCCATCACCGAACCGGGACAGGGGTTCTCTGGGGCCAACGTCCTGACTTTC.

This sequence joins TRBV7-8 and TRBJ2-6; a weak D match, TRBD1 (7 bases). Germline V lookup: CDR1 SGHVS, CDR2 FQNEAQ. The CDR3 is 21 amino acids. Trimming took 4 bases from V and 1 from J, leaving 26 bases between them. DNA for the CDR3: TGTGCCAGCAGCTACCTTGGGGGGACAGTTTCCCCTCTATCTGGGGCCAACGTCCTGACTTTC. Protein: CASSYLGGTVSPLSGANVLTF.

The V gene is TRBV2, the J gene TRBJ2-7; no firm D call. Per the germline V gene, CDR1 is SNHLY and CDR2 is FYNNEI. Trimming pared 5 bases from V and 2 bases from J, leaving 7 bases between. CDR3 length: 12 residues. This chain's CDR3 is CASSFTAYEQYF. The CDR3 DNA reads TGTGCCAGCAGTTTCACAGCCTACGAGCAGTACTTC.

This chain joins TRBV6-5 and TRBJ2-6; TRBD1 matches at 11 bases. This CDR3 is built from 15 residues. Germline CDR1 is MNHEY and CDR2 is SVGAGI. With V trimmed by 8 bases and J by 3 bases, 3 bases remained unmatched. CDR3 in amino acids: CASLDRGLGANVLTF. The CDR3 region has the DNA TGTGCCAGCTTGGACAGGGGGCTTGGGGCCAACGTCCTGACTTTC.

This chain links TRBV19 with TRBJ2-2; 9 bases align to TRBD1. CDR1 is LNHDA, CDR2 SQIVND, per germline (reference sequence). The CDR3 is 16 amino acids. Unmatched junction bases numbered 7, after V lost 5 bases and J lost 3 bases. CDR3 sequence reads: CASSLRRDRDTGELFF. The CDR3 DNA reads TGTGCCAGTAGTCTGCGCCGGGACAGGGACACCGGGGAGCTGTTTTTT.

This clone occurred a few times. The rearrangement links TRBV6-5 to TRBJ1-2; a possible D gene is TRBD1 (5 bases). The CDR3 is 14 amino acids. CDR1 MNHEY and CDR2 SVGAGI come from the germline V gene. V lost 10 bases and J 4 bases, leaving 19 bases between the germline ends. The CDR3 spells CATTLSFDSYGYTF. Here the CDR3 DNA reads TGTGCCACCACCCTCTCGTTTGACAGCTATGGCTACACCTTC.

V usage is TRBV6-5 and J usage is TRBJ1-1; 7 nucleotides agree with TRBD1. The CDR3 extends over 14 amino acids. The junction had 3 bases not matched to a gene; V was cut back by 5 bases and J by 0 bases. Per germline, CDR1 MNHEY and CDR2 SVGAGI. CDR3 residues: CASSTTGMNTEAFF. The CDR3 nucleotides are TGTGCCAGCAGTACGACAGGGATGAACACTGAAGCTTTCTTT.

The rearrangement uses TRBV6-5 and TRBJ2-4; D may be TRBD2 (6 bases). The CDR3 runs to 15 residues. Deletions cut 4 bases from V and 9 bases from J, with 19 bases between. The germline CDR1 and CDR2 sequences are MNHEY and SVGAGI. The CDR3 DNA is TGTGCCAGCAGTTCCCGGGACTCGCTGAGGTTCATTCAGTACTTC. It codes for CASSSRDSLRFIQYF.

V is TRBV9 and J is TRBJ2-5, with TRBD2 matching 10 bases. The CDR3 length is 15 residues. Germline V gives CDR1 SGDLS, CDR2 YYNGEE. J gave up 3 bases and V 4 bases, and 6 bases lay outside the gene matches. CDR3 nucleotide sequence: TGTGCCAGCAGCTTAGGGCTAGCGGGAGAAGAGACCCAGTACTTC. Protein product: CASSLGLAGEETQYF.

The chain combines TRBV11-1 with TRBJ2-3; 8 bases fit TRBD1. The CDR3 covers 15 residues. V lost 5 bases to trimming and J lost 1 base; unmatched junction nucleotides: 5. Germline values: CDR1 SGHAT, CDR2 FQDESV (reference sequence). CDR3 nucleotide sequence: TGTGCCAGCAGCCCCGGACAGGGAGGCACAGATACGCAGTATTTT. Translated, it gives CASSPGQGGTDTQYF. The complete variable domain, with remaining parts taken from reference TRBV11-1 and TRBJ2-3, reads EAEVAQSPRYKITEKSQAVAFWCDPISGHATLYWYRQILGQGPELLVQFQDESVVDDSQLPKDRFSAERLKGVDSTLKIQPAELGDSAMYLCASSPGQGGTDTQYFGPGTRLTVL.

This clone was observed a single time. The chain joins TRBV24-1 to TRBJ1-2; maybe TRBD1 (5 bases). Germline V gives CDR1 KGHDR, CDR2 SFDVKD. CDR3 length equals 13 residues. V was pared by 2 bases and J by 8 bases, with 11 bases between. CDR3 amino acids: CATSDSGFYGYTF. CDR3 in DNA: TGTGCCACCAGTGATTCAGGGTTTTACGGCTACACCTTC.

The gene calls are TRBV6-6 and TRBJ1-5, with 12 bases fitting TRBD1. With 6 bases clipped from V and 6 bases from J, the junction kept 9 bases outside the gene matches. The CDR3 sequence is 16 residues long. Germline CDR1 is MNHNY and CDR2 is SVGAGI (reference sequence). The CDR3 coding sequence is TGTGCCAGCAGGGACCGGGACAGGGGGCTAGTTCAGCCCCAGCATTTT. Translated, it gives CASRDRDRGLVQPQHF.

CDR3 sequence reads: CASSVQGLGTDTQYF. DNA for the CDR3: TGTGCCAGCAGCGTACAGGGTTTAGGGACAGATACGCAGTATTTT. The rearrangement links TRBV2 to TRBJ2-3; D may be TRBD1 (6 bases). This CDR3 region has 15 residues. Looked up from germline, CDR1 is SNHLY and CDR2 is FYNNEI. Trimming removed 6 bases from V and 3 bases from J, with 16 bases in between.

The genes are TRBV5-6 and TRBJ2-1; D is perhaps TRBD2 (5 bases). CDR1 is SGHDT, CDR2 YYEEEE, per germline. The CDR3 loop spans 15 amino acids. Trimming stripped 4 bases from V and 9 bases from J, with 20 bases between. CDR3 residues: CASSPLDRPAGEQFF. CDR3 DNA: TGTGCCAGCAGCCCCCTGGACCGACCGGCGGGTGAGCAGTTCTTC. Filled out from reference TRBV5-6 and TRBJ2-1, the complete variable domain reads DAGVTQSPTHLIKTRGQQVTLRCSPKSGHDTVSWYQQALGQGPQFIFQYYEEEERQRGNFPDRFSGHQFPNYSSELNVNALLLGDSALYLCASSPLDRPAGEQFFGPGTRLTVL.